Described below is a single T cell receptor beta chain sequence and its context. Its specificity is unknown. Per germline, CDR1 MNHEY and CDR2 SMNVEV (reference sequence). The CDR3 length is 16 residues. Trimming cost V 5 bases and J 1 base, with 12 bases left between them. The sample is drawn from a study of T-cell reconstitution after alpha-beta-depleted transplantation in children. Study-level findings and limits: At around two months after transplant, the alpha-beta T cells were reportedly derived from several hundred expanded clones that came from non-depleted graft cells. Once a year had passed after transplant, T-cell counts and diversity came mostly from newly produced T cells. Recipient T cells and thymic progenitors that survived gave rise to the high TCRbeta diversity observed at day 60 in some patients.

Unique molecular identifiers tagged the TCRbeta library. TCRdb independently ran MiXCR on the PCR reads; one entry per CDR3 protein. The sample has hundreds of thousands of distinct CDR3 sequences; more than 20% are singletons. The source material was PBMCs, mostly from graft donor cells, sampled 360 days after TCRalphabeta/CD19-depleted stem cell transplant. The sequence was collected from a female patient aged 2-10 years who had a stem cell transplant for congenital amegakaryocytic thrombocytopenia, so the T cells may come from the graft donor. The rearrangement links TRBV27 to TRBJ2-6; D remains unclear. CDR3 protein: CASSPSSISGANVLTF. The DNA of the CDR3 is TGTGCCAGCAGTCCTTCTAGTATTTCTGGGGCCAACGTCCTGACTTTC. Full variable domain (remainder filled in from reference TRBV27 and TRBJ2-6): EAQVTQNPRYLITVTGKKLTVTCSQNMNHEYMSWYRQDPGLGLRQIYYSMNVEVTDKGDVPEGYKVSRKEKRNFPLILESPSPNQTSLYFCASSPSSISGANVLTFGAGSRLTVL.